The 13 T cell receptor beta chains below come from one sample, sequenced in a study of CD8 T cells in ankylosing spondylitis. Study findings and constraints: One TCR beta motif, made up of about 8 highly homologous variants, appeared characteristic of ankylosing spondylitis blood.

The antigens these receptors bind are not known. TCRdb called the 5' RACE reads again in MiXCR, with one record for every CDR3 protein. The sample comprises 500,000 to 650,000 distinct CDR3 sequences, roughly 5% of which are singletons, and around 3.6% rests with the top ten. Specimen: blood, either unsorted or a sorted T cell fraction (not recorded which). The receptors originated from a male donor with ankylosing spondylitis.

This clonotype was seen at least ten times. This chain joins TRBV13 and TRBJ2-7, with D tentatively TRBD2 (5 bases). This CDR3 is built from 15 residues. V shed 0 bases and J shed 2 bases, with 11 bases lying between them. The germline V gene encodes CDR1 PRHDT and CDR2 FYEKMQ (reference sequence). The DNA for the CDR3 is TGTGCCAGCAGCTTAGGAATCTTCGGGACCTACGAGCAGTACTTC. It translates to CASSLGIFGTYEQYF.

The J gene is TRBJ2-7, the V gene TRBV7-2, with D perhaps TRBD1 (6 bases). The ends were cut back, 1 base at V and 1 base at J, with 14 bases in the middle. Per germline, CDR1 SGHTA and CDR2 FQGNSA. The CDR3 runs 16 residues. The CDR3 loop is CASSLDSAGESYEQYF. CDR3 sequence (DNA): TGTGCCAGCAGCTTAGACTCGGCAGGGGAATCCTACGAGCAGTACTTC.

The chain couples TRBV2 to TRBJ2-4; 8 bases line up with TRBD1. CDR3 length: 11 residues. Germline V gene data show CDR1 as SNHLY and CDR2 as FYNNEI. Trimming at V came to 8 bases and at J to 15 bases, leaving 9 bases not matched to a gene. The CDR3 loop reads CASADRGVSYF. The CDR3 DNA sequence: TGTGCCAGCGCCGACAGGGGAGTTTCGTACTTC.

This clonotype was seen repeatedly, ten times or more. CDR3 region: CASSLYQDVIPFF. In nucleotides, the CDR3 is TGCGCCAGCAGCTTGTATCAGGATGTGATTCCGTTCTTC. The chain recombines TRBV5-1 with TRBJ2-1; D ambiguous. CDR1 SGHRS and CDR2 YFSETQ come from the germline V gene. The CDR3 loop spans 13 amino acids. Trimming stripped 1 base from V and 15 bases from J, with 17 bases between. Combining the CDR3 with reference TRBV5-1 and TRBJ2-1 gives the whole variable domain KAGVTQTPRYLIKTRGQQVTLSCSPISGHRSVSWYQQTPGQGLQFLFEYFSETQRNKGNFPGRFSGRQFSNSRSEMNVSTLELGDSALYLCASSLYQDVIPFFGPGTRLTVL.

There are a few counts of this clonotype. The chain uses TRBV4-2 and TRBJ2-6; maybe TRBD2 (6 bases). Germline loops: CDR1 LGHNA, CDR2 YNFKEQ. The V end was cut by 0 bases, the J end by 1 base, with 10 bases between. The CDR3 spans 17 residues. The CDR3 reads CASSQDPGESGANVLTF. CDR3 DNA: TGTGCCAGCAGCCAAGATCCGGGGGAATCTGGGGCCAACGTCCTGACTTTC.

V gene TRBV11-2 combines with J gene TRBJ2-5, with D maybe TRBD2 (5 bases). The CDR3 has 14 amino acids. Trimming cost V 1 base and J 5 bases, with 11 bases left between them. The germline V gene encodes CDR1 SGHAT and CDR2 FQNNGV. In DNA, the CDR3 is TGTGCCAGCAGCTTAGTAACTAGGCGGGAGACCCAGTACTTC. Translated: CASSLVTRRETQYF.

The rearrangement joins TRBV2 to TRBJ2-3; possibly TRBD2 for D (6 bases). This CDR3 is built from 14 residues. Germline CDR1 reads SNHLY; CDR2 reads FYNNEI. CDR3 sequence reads: CAATGALITDTQYF. CDR3 sequence (DNA): TGTGCGGCCACGGGAGCGTTGATCACAGATACGCAGTATTTT.

This clonotype was seen repeatedly, ten times or more. This rearrangement joins TRBV7-2 to TRBJ2-1; D ambiguous. Germline CDR1 SGHTA, CDR2 FQGNSA. The CDR3 consists of 14 residues. V was trimmed by 5 bases and J by 3 bases, leaving 11 bases between them. For the CDR3, the DNA is TGTGCCAGCAGCCCCGCTGCCGACTACAATGAGCAGTTCTTC. Translation gives CASSPAADYNEQFF.

This clonotype occurred many times. This rearrangement joins TRBV6-5 to TRBJ1-1; D is ambiguous. CDR1 is MNHEY and CDR2 is SVGAGI in the germline V gene. The CDR3 loop spans 13 amino acids. Trimming removed 3 bases from V and 1 base from J, with 6 bases in between. The chain's CDR3 is CASSYWGNTEAFF. The CDR3 DNA is TGTGCCAGCAGTTATTGGGGGAACACTGAAGCTTTCTTT.

This clonotype was seen many times. The chain is built from TRBV7-2 and TRBJ1-1; D is undetermined. CDR3 length: 14 residues. The V gene's germline CDR1 is SGHTA and CDR2 FQGNSA. Trimming pared 5 bases from V and 4 bases from J, leaving 14 bases between. The CDR3 DNA is TGTGCCAGCAGCGCTCTCTACCGTAGCACTGAAGCTTTCTTT. It encodes CASSALYRSTEAFF.

Ten or more counts support this clonotype. This chain connects TRBV29-1 to TRBJ2-5; TRBD2 is a possible D gene (6 bases). CDR3 length: 12 residues. The V end lost 5 bases, the J end lost 3 bases, and 10 bases lay between the germline ends. The germline gives CDR1 SQVTM, CDR2 ANQGSEA. Here the CDR3 reads CSVLVAEETQYF. The CDR3 coding sequence is TGCAGCGTTCTTGTAGCGGAAGAGACCCAGTACTTC.

This clonotype was picked up many times. The rearrangement joins TRBV12-3 or TRBV12-4 to TRBJ2-7; TRBD2 might be the D (6 bases). The CDR3 extends over 15 amino acids. V lost 3 bases to trimming and J lost 0 bases, with 12 bases between them. DNA for the CDR3: TGTGCCAGCAGTTTGTCCAGGCGGGGCTCCTACGAGCAGTACTTC. Protein product: CASSLSRRGSYEQYF.

The sample holds many counts of this clonotype. The J gene is TRBJ2-1, the V gene TRBV20-1; no firm D call. V lost 5 bases, J lost 1 base, and 3 bases lay in between. The V gene's germline CDR1 is DFQATT and CDR2 SNEGSKA (reference sequence). This CDR3 region has 11 residues. CDR3 region: CSAPSYNEQFF. DNA of the CDR3: TGCAGTGCTCCGTCCTACAATGAGCAGTTCTTC.